This T cell receptor (beta chain) comes out of a study of blood T cells in healthy people across ages. Whole-study context: Capture by template switching was about one barcoded beta molecule per two T cells.

This clonotype was picked up many times. Primers used in a second PCR of about 6 to 11 cycles were a sample-barcoded 5' primer and a J-beta primer mix. TCRdb passed the 5' RACE reads through MiXCR, listing each CDR3 protein once. The sample yields more than 900,000 distinct CDR3 sequences, about 27% seen once. Trimming removed 4 bases at V and 3 bases at J, with 13 bases between. The germline gives CDR1 SQVTM, CDR2 ANQGSEA. This CDR3 is 13 amino acids long. A further study also used this sample, focusing on T cells of mothers and their children. This second report adds: Related mother-child pairs shared marginally more repertoire than unrelated pairs, though not significantly.

The sequence came from a woman aged 40-49 years in good health. Sequencing input: blood. The V and J genes are TRBV29-1 and TRBJ2-7; D might be TRBD2 (5 bases). The CDR3 sequence is CSVARGLNYEQYF. The CDR3 coding sequence is TGCAGCGTTGCTAGAGGACTCAACTACGAGCAGTACTTC.